The clone carrying this TCR beta chain was picked up one time. What it recognizes is unknown. This entry comes from a study of shared clonotypes between healthy human individuals. Naive CD8 cells comprised CD45RO-negative, CCR7-positively selected cells, excluding terminally differentiated effector memory CD45RA+ cells. From germline, CDR1 is MDHEN and CDR2 SYDVKM. This CDR3 comprises 16 residues. V shed 5 bases and J 9 bases; nucleotides not matched to a gene: 16. General study findings and limits: With few donors, the genetic and exposure-history diversity represented was limited. Several donors shared around 5% of their naive CD4 clonotypes. Estimated clonotype richness was generally higher in naive than memory subsets. Generation probability values for non-shared clonotypes were lower than those for clonotypes shared by all four donors.

Data came from immunoSEQ multiplex PCR; TCRdb stores just in-frame clones and leaves some out. The sample has 800,000 or so clones; 95% to 97% are singletons. The chain joins TRBV28 to TRBJ1-5, with 7 bases aligning to TRBD1. The specimen sequenced was naive CD8+ T cells sorted from blood. This TCR was sampled from a man in his thirties or forties in good health. The CDR3 sequence: CASSAGTAGSILPQHF. The CDR3 DNA reads TGTGCCAGCAGTGCGGGGACAGCCGGTTCTATCTTGCCCCAGCATTTT. Looking up the rest from reference TRBV28 and TRBJ1-5 gives the full variable domain: DVKVTQSSRYLVKRTGEKVFLECVQDMDHENMFWYRQDPGLGLRLIYFSYDVKMKEKGDIPEGYSVSREKKERFSLILESASTNQTSMYLCASSAGTAGSILPQHFGDGTRLSIL.